The 11 T cell receptor beta chains in this list originate from one sample, sequenced in a study of radiation and T cells in renal cell carcinoma. Data came from immunoSEQ multiplex PCR; TCRdb stores just in-frame clones and leaves some out. The sample holds 150,000 or so clones, over 65% seen once. The time point here: baseline pretreatment blood. Treatment noted: 15 Gy SBRT to primary tumor, nephrectomy 4 weeks later. Sequenced material: blood, taken from a patient whose treatment included radiotherapy and nephrectomy. Receptors originate from a woman aged 50 to 65 with renal cell carcinoma.

The chain links TRBV28 to TRBJ1-2, with D unresolved. The CDR3 runs to 13 residues. Trimming cost V 2 bases and J 1 base, with 5 bases left between them. Germline assignment: CDR1 MDHEN and CDR2 SYDVKM. The CDR3 sequence is CASSLRINYGYTF. CDR3 bases: TGTGCCAGCAGTTTAAGAATTAACTATGGCTACACCTTC.

V and J are TRBV7-6 and TRBJ2-7, with D perhaps matching TRBD1 (6 bases). Trimming pared 3 bases from V and 0 bases from J, leaving 15 bases between. The CDR3 is 16 residues long. Germline lookup yields CDR1 SGHVS and CDR2 FNYEAQ. The DNA for the CDR3 is TGTGCCAGCAGCTTCCCGACAGGACCGCTCTCCTACGAGCAGTACTTC. Amino acids: CASSFPTGPLSYEQYF.

The V gene is TRBV5-4, the J gene TRBJ2-1, with a possible D match to TRBD2 (6 bases). Germline-derived CDR1 and CDR2 are SGHNT and YYREEE (reference sequence). Between the trimmed V and J ends, which lost 5 bases and 9 bases, there was a span of 18 bases. CDR3 size: 14 residues. CDR3 protein: CASRRGSPEGEQFF. CDR3 nucleotide sequence: TGTGCCAGCAGACGGGGGTCCCCCGAGGGTGAGCAGTTCTTC.

This clone appeared once. The chain employs TRBV7-9 and TRBJ2-7; D is ambiguous. CDR3 length equals 12 residues. CDR1 SEHNR and CDR2 FQNEAQ come from the germline V gene (reference sequence). The V and J ends lost 1 base and 4 bases respectively, with 5 bases between them. The CDR3 nucleotides read TGTGCCAGCAGCTTAGTTTCGTACGAGCAGTACTTC. Translated: CASSLVSYEQYF.

The rearrangement uses TRBV5-1 and TRBJ1-1; no reliable D call. The germline V gene encodes CDR1 SGHRS and CDR2 YFSETQ. The V gene lost 4 bases and the J gene lost 0 bases, with 7 bases spanning the gap. The CDR3 covers 13 residues. The chain's CDR3 is CASSPRLNTEAFF. The CDR3 DNA sequence: TGCGCCAGCAGCCCCCGCTTGAACACTGAAGCTTTCTTT.

The CDR3 DNA reads TGTGCCAGCAGCTTAGGGTCATCCCTCTCTGGAAACACCATATATTTT. Translating it yields CASSLGSSLSGNTIYF. This rearrangement joins TRBV7-2 to TRBJ1-3; no definite D call. V lost 1 base and J lost 0, with 10 bases in between. In germline, CDR1 is SGHTA, CDR2 FQGNSA. CDR3 length: 16 amino acids.

The rearrangement uses TRBV6-1 and TRBJ1-1; perhaps TRBD1 as D (5 bases). CDR1 and CDR2 from the germline V gene are MNHNS and SASEGT. This CDR3 has 11 residues. The ends were cut back, 5 bases at V and 8 bases at J, with 9 bases in the middle. The CDR3 region is CASSFGDEAFF. CDR3 bases: TGTGCCAGCAGTTTCGGGGACGAAGCTTTCTTT.

The CDR3 sequence is CASSPGTSGEETQYF. In DNA, the CDR3 is TGTGCCAGCAGCCCGGGGACTAGCGGGGAAGAGACCCAGTACTTC. The gene calls are TRBV9 and TRBJ2-5, with 13 bases matching TRBD2. This CDR3 is built from 15 residues. V lost 4 bases, J lost 3 bases, and 3 bases stayed unmatched. Germline V gene data show CDR1 as SGDLS and CDR2 as YYNGEE.

This chain uses TRBV9 with TRBJ2-7; D not resolved. From germline, CDR1 is SGDLS and CDR2 YYNGEE. V was cut by 1 base and J by 6 bases, with 11 bases left in between. The CDR3 consists of 13 residues. The CDR3 coding sequence is TGTGCCAGCAGCGTATGGCAGGATAGCGAGCAGTACTTC. Protein product: CASSVWQDSEQYF.

The chain recombines TRBV21-1 with TRBJ1-1. TRBV21-1 is a listed pseudogene. The CDR3 length is 14 residues. DNA of the CDR3: TGTGCCAGCAGCAAAGGGAGGAGGGACACTGAAGCTTTCTTT. This encodes CASSKGRRDTEAFF.

This clone was seen a few times. The J gene is TRBJ2-7, the V gene TRBV7-2; the D is unclear. V was trimmed by 5 bases and J by 6 bases, leaving 26 bases between them. The CDR3 is made up of 17 amino acids. Looked up from germline, CDR1 is SGHTA and CDR2 is FQGNSA. This chain's CDR3 is CASSDRPVTIVGSEQYF. The CDR3 DNA sequence: TGTGCCAGCAGCGACCGGCCGGTGACAATCGTCGGGTCCGAGCAGTACTTC. Full variable domain (remainder filled in from reference TRBV7-2 and TRBJ2-7): GAGVSQSPSNKVTEKGKDVELRCDPISGHTALYWYRQSLGQGLEFLIYFQGNSAPDKSGLPSDRFSAERTGGSVSTLTIQRTQQEDSAVYLCASSDRPVTIVGSEQYFGPGTRLTVT.